The clone carrying this T cell receptor beta chain came up many times. The antigen is unknown. TCRdb re-called the 5' RACE reads through MiXCR, storing one row per CDR3 protein. The sample lists roughly 7,100 distinct CDR3 sequences; roughly 15% were seen once. This entry comes from a study of spatial heterogeneity in lung cancer. Regarding the study as a whole: Higher tumor mutation counts went along with higher counts of expanded intratumoral alpha and beta TCRs.

Time point specified: sample taken at primary tumor resection. The sequence derives from a male donor with early-stage non-small cell lung cancer. The sample here was lung tumor tissue, taken at surgery.

The chain's CDR3 is CASSEEAWVNNEQFF. CDR3 DNA: TGTGCCAGCAGTGAAGAGGCTTGGGTAAACAATGAGCAGTTCTTC. This chain connects TRBV6-1 to TRBJ2-1; D unclear. Germline V gene lookup returns CDR1 MNHNS and CDR2 SASEGT. The CDR3 runs 15 residues. Trimming stripped 1 base from V and 5 bases from J, with 12 bases between.